Each of the 30 T cell receptor beta chains below was sequenced from the same sample in a study of breast tumors, draining lymph nodes, adjacent tissues. Each CDR3 protein is one row after TCRdb ran MiXCR on the multiplex PCR reads. The sample carries 60,000 to 75,000 distinct CDR3 sequences, around three fifths recorded once. The sequenced sample was breast tumor tissue. The source of these receptors is a female donor with breast cancer. Some clones in this sample may be carry-over from other donors' samples.

Remarks on this clonotype: A clone one base away is much larger, so this may be a read error. The chain has TRBV28 and TRBJ2-1; D might be TRBD1 or TRBD2, each matching 5 bases. Germline V CDR1 and CDR2: MDHEN, SYDVKM. CDR3 length equals 14 residues. This CDR3 reads CASRGTLPYNEQLF. CDR3 sequence (DNA): TGTGCCAGCAGAGGGACCTTACCATACAATGAGCAGTTATTC.

The chain combines TRBV7-2 with TRBJ2-7, with 9 bases matching TRBD2. After removal of 6 bases from V and 5 bases from J, the junction contained 8 bases not matched to a gene. This CDR3 contains 14 residues. Germline V gene sequence: CDR1 SGHTA, CDR2 FQGNSA. The CDR3, as DNA: TGTGCCAGCAGGCGAGGATTAGCGGGGGACGAGCAGTACTTC. Translation: CASRRGLAGDEQYF.

As regards this clonotype: A much larger clone lies one base from this, so it may be a read error. J is TRBJ1-2 and V is TRBV6-5, with D perhaps TRBD1 (6 bases). This CDR3 has 16 residues. V gave up 7 bases and J gave up 1 base, with 19 bases separating them. Per the germline V gene, CDR1 is MNHEY and CDR2 is SVGAGI. The DNA of the CDR3 is TGTGCCAGCAACCCGTATTGGGACAATCATAACTATGGCTACACCTTC. Its translation: CASNPYWDNHNYGYTF.

This sequence joins TRBV18 and TRBJ1-5; D perhaps matches TRBD1 (5 bases). The CDR3 is made up of 16 amino acids. CDR1 KGHSH and CDR2 LQKENI come from the germline V gene. V shed 6 bases and J shed 2 bases, with 17 bases lying between them. The CDR3 reads CASSPTRASGNQPQHF. In DNA form, the CDR3 reads TGTGCCAGCTCCCCTACCAGGGCTTCGGGCAATCAGCCCCAGCATTTT.

This clonotype has ten or more counts. This sequence joins TRBV18 and TRBJ1-6; a weak D match, TRBD1 (5 bases). Deletions cut 2 bases from V and 7 bases from J, with 9 bases between. Germline CDR1 reads KGHSH; CDR2 reads LQKENI. The CDR3 extends over 14 amino acids. CDR3 in amino acids: CASSPGARNSPLHF. The CDR3 DNA reads as TGTGCCAGCTCACCAGGGGCCAGGAATTCACCCCTCCACTTT.

Ten or more counts support this clonotype. The rearrangement joins TRBV7-6 to TRBJ2-7, with 7 bases identical to TRBD2. J was trimmed by 3 bases and V by 0 bases; bases with no gene match: 5. The CDR3 is 15 residues long. Looked up from germline, CDR1 is SGHVS and CDR2 is FNYEAQ. CDR3 nucleotide sequence: TGTGCCAGCAGCTTAGCGGGGGGGGGGTACTACGAGCAGTACTTC. The encoded protein is CASSLAGGGYYEQYF.

In its sample, this clonotype was seen many times. This sequence joins TRBV20-1 and TRBJ2-5, with TRBD2 identical over 10 bases. Germline values: CDR1 DFQATT, CDR2 SNEGSKA (reference sequence). V shed 5 bases, J shed 1 base, and the junction held 7 bases outside the gene matches. This CDR3 contains 15 residues. CDR3 bases: TGCAGTGCTGCTCTAGCGGGGGCCTTCCAAGAGACCCAGTACTTC. This sequence encodes CSAALAGAFQETQYF.

This chain uses TRBV2 with TRBJ1-3; D remains unclear. V was clipped by 8 bases and J by 2 bases, with 13 bases between them. The CDR3 covers 14 residues. Germline V gene lookup returns CDR1 SNHLY and CDR2 FYNNEI. The CDR3 is CASASEYTGNTIYF. In nucleotides, the CDR3 is TGTGCCAGCGCATCGGAGTACACTGGAAACACCATATATTTT.

The chain carries TRBV12-1 and TRBJ2-2; the table's D call TRBD1 went unverified against the DNA. TRBV12-1 represents a pseudogene. The CDR3 loop spans 14 amino acids. CDR3 DNA: TGTGCCAGCAGCCATGGGGCGTCCACCGGGGAGCTGTTTTTT. Encoded protein: CASSHGASTGELFF.

The gene calls are TRBV2 and TRBJ1-3, with TRBD1 identical over 8 bases. Per germline, CDR1 SNHLY and CDR2 FYNNEI. The CDR3 totals 16 residues. The V segment lost 6 bases and the J segment 4 bases; nucleotides outside the gene matches: 11. The CDR3 sequence: CASSYPAGGLGNTIYF. CDR3 DNA: TGTGCCAGCAGCTATCCCGCAGGGGGCCTGGGAAACACCATATATTTT.

As DNA, the CDR3 is TGTGCCATCAGTGAGGGGACAGGGGGAAGCCCCCAGTACTTC. It encodes CAISEGTGGSPQYF. V gene TRBV10-3 combines with J gene TRBJ2-5; 11 nucleotides agree with TRBD1. The CDR3 is 14 residues long. Per the germline V gene, CDR1 is ENHRY and CDR2 is SYGVKD. Trimming removed 2 bases from V and 9 bases from J; junction bases left unmatched: 5.

The chain recombines TRBV4-2 with TRBJ2-4, with TRBD1 matching over 7 bases. Germline CDR1 and CDR2: LGHNA and YNFKEQ. The CDR3 is 18 residues long. The V gene end was trimmed by 2 bases and the J gene end by 0 bases; junction bases not matched to a gene: 10. CDR3 residues: CASSQSAGGMLAKNIQYF. DNA of the CDR3: TGTGCCAGCAGCCAATCCGCAGGGGGAATGCTAGCCAAAAACATTCAGTACTTC.

V and J are TRBV6-6 and TRBJ1-2, with D hard to call. CDR1 and CDR2 (germline): MNHNY, SVGAGI (reference sequence). Trimming stripped 8 bases from V and 6 bases from J, with 16 bases between. This CDR3 has 13 residues. CDR3 coding DNA: TGTGCCAGCGCGCTCCAGAGTTCGGATGGCTACACCTTC. Translated: CASALQSSDGYTF.

This clonotype was detected ten times or more. The chain carries TRBV5-1 and TRBJ2-2, with 9 bases matching TRBD1. CDR1 is SGHRS, CDR2 YFSETQ, per germline. This CDR3 comprises 15 residues. The V gene end was trimmed by 6 bases and the J gene end by 4 bases; junction bases not matched to a gene: 7. In nucleotides, the CDR3 is TGCGCCAGCAACGCCGACAGGGGGGGCACCGGGGAGCTGTTTTTT. Protein: CASNADRGGTGELFF.

This clonotype was picked up many times. This rearrangement joins TRBV6-2 or TRBV6-3 to TRBJ2-7, with TRBD2 matching 13 bases. The CDR3 contains 14 residues. J gave up 9 bases and V 4 bases, and 6 bases lay outside the gene matches. Germline V CDR1 and CDR2: MNHEY, SVGEGT. The CDR3 bases are TGTGCCAGCAGTTCTACTAGCGGGGGGGCCGTGCAGTACTTC. Translated: CASSSTSGGAVQYF.

This clonotype showed up just a few times. The chain is built from TRBV7-3 and TRBJ1-1, with D unresolved. Trimming took off 6 bases at V and 2 bases at J, with 13 bases between the two ends. CDR1 is SGHTA, CDR2 FQGTGA, per germline. The CDR3 totals 14 residues. CDR3 nucleotide sequence: TGTGCCAGCAGGTTAGACGGTAGAAACACTGAAGCTTTCTTT. Its protein is CASRLDGRNTEAFF.

About this clonotype itself: The CDR3 carries no conserved terminal phenylalanine or tryptophan, so it likely arises from a read error. Because the CDR3's place on the DNA is in doubt, the DNA is left out and the CDR3 is given as listed by TCRdb. The CDR3 sequence: CSVEVWDGDY. The chain recombines TRBV29-1 with TRBJ1-4. The CDR3 comprises 10 residues, both ends counted. The germline V gene encodes CDR1 SQVTM and CDR2 ANQGSEA.

The chain has TRBV2 and TRBJ2-1; TRBD1 matches at 8 bases. Per the germline V gene, CDR1 is SNHLY and CDR2 is FYNNEI. V was clipped by 7 bases and J by 2 bases; unmatched bases: 4. This CDR3 region has 14 residues. The DNA of the CDR3 is TGTGCCAGCAAGACAGGGGACCCCTACAATGAGCAGTTCTTC. Its protein is CASKTGDPYNEQFF.

At least ten counts were recorded for this clonotype. The rearrangement links TRBV20-1 to TRBJ1-1; D is ambiguous. V lost 3 bases to trimming and J lost 1 base, with 12 bases between them. The length of the CDR3 is 14 residues. Germline CDR1 is DFQATT and CDR2 is SNEGSKA (reference sequence). CDR3 bases: TGCAGTGCTAGTTTGCCACCAGGGAACACTGAAGCTTTCTTT. Amino acid sequence: CSASLPPGNTEAFF.

This clonotype was recorded many times. V gene TRBV5-1 combines with J gene TRBJ2-1; 9 bases align to TRBD2. This CDR3 region has 14 residues. With 3 bases clipped from V and 7 bases from J, the junction kept 5 bases outside the gene matches. Germline CDR1 and CDR2: SGHRS and YFSETQ. CDR3 DNA: TGCGCCAGCAGCTCTGGCGGGAGGGGTAATGAGCAGTTCTTC. This sequence encodes CASSSGGRGNEQFF.

J is TRBJ1-5 and V is TRBV11-2, with 8 bases fitting TRBD1. CDR3 size: 19 residues. J lost 5 bases, V lost 6 bases, and 21 bases had no gene match. CDR1 is SGHAT and CDR2 is FQNNGV in the germline V gene. The CDR3: CASSRDRPEWVGFYQPQHF. The CDR3 DNA follows: TGTGCCAGCAGTCGGGACAGGCCTGAGTGGGTGGGCTTCTATCAGCCCCAGCATTTT. The full variable domain, rest sourced from reference TRBV11-2 and TRBJ1-5, is EAGVAQSPRYKIIEKRQSVAFWCNPISGHATLYWYQQILGQGPKLLIQFQNNGVVDDSQLPKDRFSAERLKGVDSTLKIQPAKLEDSAVYLCASSRDRPEWVGFYQPQHFGDGTRLSIL.

The chain uses TRBV6-6 and TRBJ1-1, with unresolved D. The CDR3 runs to 13 residues. Per the germline V gene, CDR1 is MNHNY and CDR2 is SVGAGI (reference sequence). Between the trimmed V and J ends, which lost 5 bases and 5 bases, there was a span of 12 bases. The CDR3 region has the DNA TGTGCCAGCAGTACAACTAGCGGGACTGAAGCTTTCTTT. Encoded protein: CASSTTSGTEAFF.

This clonotype was recorded many times. The V and J genes are TRBV5-1 and TRBJ1-2; the D is unclear. Trimming removed 0 bases from V and 4 bases from J, with 13 bases in between. CDR1 and CDR2 from the germline V gene are SGHRS and YFSETQ. This CDR3 comprises 15 residues. As DNA, the CDR3 is TGCGCCAGCAGCTTGGATTTGGGGAAGGGCTATGGCTACACCTTC. Residues: CASSLDLGKGYGYTF.

This clonotype was observed a handful of times. A much larger clone differs by one base, so this may be a read error. The chain employs TRBV6-5 and TRBJ2-3; weak D call: TRBD2 (6 bases). Germline V gene sequence: CDR1 MNHEY, CDR2 SVGAGI. Trimming pared 5 bases from V and 0 bases from J, leaving 15 bases between. The CDR3 is 16 amino acids. The CDR3 DNA is TGTGCCAGCAGTCCCCGTAGCGGAGTTAGCACAGATACGCAGTATTTT. This gives the protein CASSPRSGVSTDTQYF.

This chain uses TRBV6-6 with TRBJ2-5; D not certain. Germline CDR1 is MNHNY and CDR2 is SVGAGI (reference sequence). Trimming stripped 6 bases from V and 6 bases from J, with 8 bases between. This CDR3 has 11 amino acids. The CDR3 DNA is TGTGCCAGCAGCCGTGGCCAGACCCAGTACTTC. It is translated as CASSRGQTQYF.

A word on this clonotype: A much larger clonotype is one base distant, so this may be a read error. The V call is TRBV6-5, the J call TRBJ2-3; possible D gene TRBD1, 5 bases. V lost 5 bases and J lost 6, with 9 bases in between. CDR3 size: 12 residues. The V gene's germline CDR1 is MNHEY and CDR2 SVGAGI. The CDR3 DNA sequence: TGTGCCAGCAGTCCCGCAGGGGATACGCAGTATTTT. Protein: CASSPAGDTQYF.

In its sample, this clonotype ranks as medium-sized (0.01 to 0.1%). The chain joins TRBV19 to TRBJ1-5; 8 bases fit TRBD1. J was trimmed by 9 bases and V by 6 bases; bases with no gene match: 10. Per the germline V gene, CDR1 is LNHDA and CDR2 is SQIVND (reference sequence). The CDR3 length is 14 residues. DNA of the CDR3: TGTGCCAGTAGCCTGGGACAGGACCTCGGGCCCCAGCATTTT. It specifies CASSLGQDLGPQHF.

This clonotype was found many times. This chain links TRBV6-1 with TRBJ2-6; tentatively, D is TRBD1 (5 bases). Germline V CDR1 and CDR2: MNHNS, SASEGT. The CDR3 runs 15 residues. Between the trimmed V and J ends, which lost 7 bases and 1 base, there was a span of 11 bases. CDR3 DNA: TGTGCCAGCACCTCCGACAGATCTGGGGCCAACGTCCTGACTTTC. It yields the protein CASTSDRSGANVLTF.

This clonotype was picked up many times. The CDR3 region is CASSDQATYGYTIYF. The CDR3 coding sequence is TGTGCCAGCAGTGATCAGGCTACATATGGCTACACCATATATTTT. This chain links TRBV2 with TRBJ1-3; D unclear. CDR3 length: 15 amino acids. Germline V gene lookup returns CDR1 SNHLY and CDR2 FYNNEI. The germline V and J ends were trimmed by 3 bases and 8 bases, with 17 bases remaining between them.

The chain joins TRBV19 to TRBJ2-6, with D maybe TRBD2 (5 bases). The CDR3 runs to 16 residues. Germline CDR1 is LNHDA and CDR2 is SQIVND (reference sequence). Trimming removed 7 bases from V and 3 bases from J, with 16 bases in between. The CDR3 is CASTAPGTDGANVLTF. The CDR3 bases are TGTGCCAGTACCGCCCCGGGAACTGATGGGGCCAACGTCCTGACTTTC.